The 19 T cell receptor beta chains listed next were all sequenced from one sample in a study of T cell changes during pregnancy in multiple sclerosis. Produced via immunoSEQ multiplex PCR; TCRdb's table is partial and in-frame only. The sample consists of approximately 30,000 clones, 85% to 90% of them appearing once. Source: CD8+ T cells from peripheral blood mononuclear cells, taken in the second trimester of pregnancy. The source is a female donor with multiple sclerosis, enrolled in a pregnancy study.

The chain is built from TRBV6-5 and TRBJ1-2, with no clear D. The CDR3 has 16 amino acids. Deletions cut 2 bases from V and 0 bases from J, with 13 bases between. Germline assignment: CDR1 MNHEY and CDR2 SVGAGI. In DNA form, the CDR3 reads TGTGCCAGCAGTTACCTCCCTGAACTAGCTAACTATGGCTACACCTTC. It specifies CASSYLPELANYGYTF.

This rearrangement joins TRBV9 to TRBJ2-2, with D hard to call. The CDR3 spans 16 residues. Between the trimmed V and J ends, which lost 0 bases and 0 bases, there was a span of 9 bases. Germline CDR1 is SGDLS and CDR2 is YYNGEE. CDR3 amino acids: CASSVASLANTGELFF. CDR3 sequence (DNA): TGTGCCAGCAGCGTAGCAAGCCTTGCGAACACCGGGGAGCTGTTTTTT.

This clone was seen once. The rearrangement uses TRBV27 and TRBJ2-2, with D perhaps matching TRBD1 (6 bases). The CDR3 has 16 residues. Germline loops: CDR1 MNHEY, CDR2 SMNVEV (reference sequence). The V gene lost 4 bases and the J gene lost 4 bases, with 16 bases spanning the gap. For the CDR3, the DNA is TGTGCCAGCAGTTACTCTGGGGGCCCCCTCACCGGGGAGCTGTTTTTT. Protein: CASSYSGGPLTGELFF.

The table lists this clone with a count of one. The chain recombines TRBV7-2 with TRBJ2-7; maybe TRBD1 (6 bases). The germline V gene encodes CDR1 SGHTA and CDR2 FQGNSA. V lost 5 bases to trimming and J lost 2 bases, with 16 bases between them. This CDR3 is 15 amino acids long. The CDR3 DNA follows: TGTGCCAGCAGCGGAAACCGGGACAAGCCCTACGAGCAGTACTTC. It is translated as CASSGNRDKPYEQYF.

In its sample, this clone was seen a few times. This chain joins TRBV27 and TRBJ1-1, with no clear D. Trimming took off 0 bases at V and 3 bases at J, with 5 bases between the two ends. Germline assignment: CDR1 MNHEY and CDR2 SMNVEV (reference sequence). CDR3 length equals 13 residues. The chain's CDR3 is CASSLSQYTEAFF. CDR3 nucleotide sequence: TGTGCCAGCAGTTTATCGCAGTACACTGAAGCTTTCTTT.

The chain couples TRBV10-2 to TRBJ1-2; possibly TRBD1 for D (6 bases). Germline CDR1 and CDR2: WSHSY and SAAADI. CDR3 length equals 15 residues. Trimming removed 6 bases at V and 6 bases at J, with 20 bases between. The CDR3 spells CASSPLQGTLNGYTF. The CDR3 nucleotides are TGCGCCAGCAGCCCCCTTCAGGGGACACTCAATGGCTACACCTTC.

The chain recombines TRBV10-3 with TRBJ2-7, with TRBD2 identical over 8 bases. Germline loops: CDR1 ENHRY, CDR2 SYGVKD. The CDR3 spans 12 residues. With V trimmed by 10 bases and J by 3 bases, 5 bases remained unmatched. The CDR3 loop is CATGLGDYEQYF. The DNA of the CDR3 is TGTGCCACGGGACTAGGGGACTACGAGCAGTACTTC.

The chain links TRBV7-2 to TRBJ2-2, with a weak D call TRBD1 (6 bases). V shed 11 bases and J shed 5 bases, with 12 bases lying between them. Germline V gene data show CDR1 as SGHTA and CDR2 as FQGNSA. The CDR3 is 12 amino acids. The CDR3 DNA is TGTGCCTGGGGGCTAGCAACCGGGGAGCTGTTTTTT. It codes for CAWGLATGELFF.

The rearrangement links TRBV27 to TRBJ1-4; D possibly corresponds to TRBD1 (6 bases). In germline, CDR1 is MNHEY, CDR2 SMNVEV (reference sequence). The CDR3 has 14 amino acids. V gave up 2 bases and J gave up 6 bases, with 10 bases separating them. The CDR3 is CASSLVQGDEKLFF. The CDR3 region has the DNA TGTGCCAGCAGTTTAGTACAGGGTGATGAAAAACTGTTTTTT.

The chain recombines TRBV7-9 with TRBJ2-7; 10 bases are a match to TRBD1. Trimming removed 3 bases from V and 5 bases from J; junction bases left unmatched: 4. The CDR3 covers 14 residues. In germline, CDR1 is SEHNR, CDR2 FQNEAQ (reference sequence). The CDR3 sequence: CASSFWDRGHEQYF. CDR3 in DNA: TGTGCCAGCAGCTTCTGGGACAGGGGCCACGAGCAGTACTTC.

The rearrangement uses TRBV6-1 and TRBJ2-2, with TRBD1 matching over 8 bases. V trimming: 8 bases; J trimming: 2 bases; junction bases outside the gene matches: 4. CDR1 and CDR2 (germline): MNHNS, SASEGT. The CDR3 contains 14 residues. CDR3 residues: CASPGQENTGELFF. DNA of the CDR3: TGTGCCAGCCCGGGACAGGAAAACACCGGGGAGCTGTTTTTT.

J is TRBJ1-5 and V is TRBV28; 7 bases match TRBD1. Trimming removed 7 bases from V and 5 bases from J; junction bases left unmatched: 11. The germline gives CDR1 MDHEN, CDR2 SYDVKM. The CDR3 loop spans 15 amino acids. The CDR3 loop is CASTLRGQKDQPQHF. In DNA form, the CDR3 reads TGTGCCAGCACCTTAAGGGGACAGAAGGATCAGCCCCAGCATTTT. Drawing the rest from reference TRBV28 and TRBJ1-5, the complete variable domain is DVKVTQSSRYLVKRTGEKVFLECVQDMDHENMFWYRQDPGLGLRLIYFSYDVKMKEKGDIPEGYSVSREKKERFSLILESASTNQTSMYLCASTLRGQKDQPQHFGDGTRLSIL.

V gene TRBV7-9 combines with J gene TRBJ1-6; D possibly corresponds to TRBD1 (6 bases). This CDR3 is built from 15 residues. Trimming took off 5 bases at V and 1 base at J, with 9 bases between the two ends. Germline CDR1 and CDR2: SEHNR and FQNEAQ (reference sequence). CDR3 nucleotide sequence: TGTGCCAGCAGCGGGGGGGCGTCCTATAATTCACCCCTCCACTTT. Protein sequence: CASSGGASYNSPLHF.

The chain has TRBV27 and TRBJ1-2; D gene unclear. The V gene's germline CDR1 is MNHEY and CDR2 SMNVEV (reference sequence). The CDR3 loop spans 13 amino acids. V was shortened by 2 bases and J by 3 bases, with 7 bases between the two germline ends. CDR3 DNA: TGTGCCAGCAGTTTACGACTTTACTATGGCTACACCTTC. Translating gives CASSLRLYYGYTF.

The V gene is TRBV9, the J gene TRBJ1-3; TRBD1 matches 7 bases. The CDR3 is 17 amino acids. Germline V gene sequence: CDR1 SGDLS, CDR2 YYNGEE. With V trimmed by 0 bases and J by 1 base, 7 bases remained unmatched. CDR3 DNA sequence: TGTGCCAGCAGCGTAGGACAGGGTGGTATATCTGGAAACACCATATATTTT. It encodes CASSVGQGGISGNTIYF.

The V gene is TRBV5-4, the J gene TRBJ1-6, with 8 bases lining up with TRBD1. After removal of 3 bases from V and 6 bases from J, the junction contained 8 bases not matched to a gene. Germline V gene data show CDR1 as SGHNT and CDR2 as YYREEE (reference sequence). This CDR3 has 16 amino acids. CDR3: CASSSARDRGNSPLHF. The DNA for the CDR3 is TGTGCCAGCAGCTCGGCCCGAGACAGGGGTAATTCACCCCTCCACTTT.

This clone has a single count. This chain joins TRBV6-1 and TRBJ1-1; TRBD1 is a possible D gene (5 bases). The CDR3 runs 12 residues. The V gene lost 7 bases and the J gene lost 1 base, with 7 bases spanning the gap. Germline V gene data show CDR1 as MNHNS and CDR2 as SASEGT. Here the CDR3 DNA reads TGTGCCAGCAATCAGGGGAACACTGAAGCTTTCTTT. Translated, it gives CASNQGNTEAFF.

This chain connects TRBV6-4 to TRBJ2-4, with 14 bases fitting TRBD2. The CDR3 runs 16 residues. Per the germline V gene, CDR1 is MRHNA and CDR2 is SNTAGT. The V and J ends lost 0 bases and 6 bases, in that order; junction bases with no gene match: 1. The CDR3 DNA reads TGTGCCAGCAGTGACTCGACTAGCGGGGGGGCAAACATTCAGTACTTC. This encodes CASSDSTSGGANIQYF.

For the CDR3, the DNA is TGTGCCAGCAGTGAAGCTGTCGGTGAGAACACTGAAGCTTTCTTT. Its translation is CASSEAVGENTEAFF. V is TRBV6-1 and J is TRBJ1-1; no clear D. The CDR3 sequence is 15 residues long. Between the trimmed V and J ends, which lost 0 bases and 1 base, there was a span of 9 bases. Germline-derived CDR1 and CDR2 are MNHNS and SASEGT.